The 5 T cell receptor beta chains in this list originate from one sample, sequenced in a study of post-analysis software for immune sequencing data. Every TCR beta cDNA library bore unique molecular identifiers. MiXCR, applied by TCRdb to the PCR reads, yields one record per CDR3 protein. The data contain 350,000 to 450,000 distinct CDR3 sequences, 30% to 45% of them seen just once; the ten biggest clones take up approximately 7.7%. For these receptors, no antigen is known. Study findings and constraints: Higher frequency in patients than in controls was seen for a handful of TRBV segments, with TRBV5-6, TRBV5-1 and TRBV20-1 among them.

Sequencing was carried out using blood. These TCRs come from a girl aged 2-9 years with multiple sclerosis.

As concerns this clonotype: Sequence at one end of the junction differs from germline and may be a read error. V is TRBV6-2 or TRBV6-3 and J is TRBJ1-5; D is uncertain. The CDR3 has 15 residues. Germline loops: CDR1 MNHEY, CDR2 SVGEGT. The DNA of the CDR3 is TGTGCCAGCAGTTACCGCGGGTCCAGCAATCAGCCCCGGCATTTT. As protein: CASSYRGSSNQPRHF.

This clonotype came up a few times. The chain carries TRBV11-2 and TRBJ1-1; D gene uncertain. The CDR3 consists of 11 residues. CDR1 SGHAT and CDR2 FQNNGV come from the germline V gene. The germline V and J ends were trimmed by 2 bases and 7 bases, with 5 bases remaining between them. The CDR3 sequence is CASSLQIEAFF. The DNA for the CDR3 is TGTGCCAGCAGCTTACAGATTGAAGCTTTCTTT.

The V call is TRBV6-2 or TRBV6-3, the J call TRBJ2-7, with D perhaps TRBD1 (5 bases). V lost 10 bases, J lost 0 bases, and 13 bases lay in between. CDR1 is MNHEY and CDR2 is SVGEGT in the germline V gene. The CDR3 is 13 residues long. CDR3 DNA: TGTGCCACCCTCAGGGCGAGCTCCTACGAGCAGTACTTC. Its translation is CATLRASSYEQYF.

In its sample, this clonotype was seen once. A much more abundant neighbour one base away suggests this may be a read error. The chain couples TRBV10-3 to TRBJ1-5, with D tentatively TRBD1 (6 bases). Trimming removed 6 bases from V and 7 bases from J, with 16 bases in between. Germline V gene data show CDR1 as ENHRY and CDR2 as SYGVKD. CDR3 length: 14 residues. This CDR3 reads CAIRGGAEKQPQHF. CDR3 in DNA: TGTGCCATCAGGGGGGGGGCGGAGAAGCAGCCCCAGCATTTT.

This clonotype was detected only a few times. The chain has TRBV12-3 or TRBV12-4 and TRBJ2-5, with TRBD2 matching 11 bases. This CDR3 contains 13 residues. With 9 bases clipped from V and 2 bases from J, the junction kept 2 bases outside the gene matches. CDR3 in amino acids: CASGTSGQETQYF. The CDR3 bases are TGTGCCAGTGGGACTAGCGGTCAAGAGACCCAGTACTTC.